These 29 T cell receptor beta chains were sequenced from one sample in a study of CD8 T cell repertoires and HIV-1 epitope variants. Clones were sequenced by immunoSEQ multiplex PCR, and TCRdb holds only the in-frame ones, with some missing. The sample includes around 5,400 clones, 50% to 75% seen only once; the top ten take 43%. Their cognate antigens are unknown. Sequenced material: cultured CD8+ T cells derived from PBMCs. The receptor set was obtained from a male donor with HIV.

This clone was counted only a few times. The rearrangement joins TRBV10-3 to TRBJ1-2, with D possibly TRBD1 on 5 matching bases. The V end was cut by 4 bases, the J end by 4 bases, with 16 bases between. The CDR3 extends over 15 amino acids. Germline CDR1 reads ENHRY; CDR2 reads SYGVKD. As DNA, the CDR3 is TGTGCCATCAGTGGGGGCCTGGATGGAGGCTATGGCTACACCTTC. Translated, it gives CAISGGLDGGYGYTF.

V usage is TRBV7-9 and J usage is TRBJ2-2; D is perhaps TRBD1 (6 bases). The germline V and J ends were trimmed by 2 bases and 0 bases, with 13 bases remaining between them. From germline, CDR1 is SEHNR and CDR2 FQNEAQ (reference sequence). The CDR3 totals 17 residues. The CDR3 DNA reads TGTGCCAGCAGCTTAATGACCGGGACAACGAACACCGGGGAGCTGTTTTTT. Protein product: CASSLMTGTTNTGELFF. The full variable domain, its missing parts supplied by reference TRBV7-9 and TRBJ2-2, is DTGVSQNPRHKITKRGQNVTFRCDPISEHNRLYWYRQTLGQGPEFLTYFQNEAQLEKSRLLSDRFSAERPKGSFSTLEIQRTEQGDSAMYLCASSLMTGTTNTGELFFGEGSRLTVL.

This clone came up a few times. This rearrangement joins TRBV27 to TRBJ1-5, with 7 bases identical to TRBD1. This CDR3 is built from 15 residues. Germline lookup yields CDR1 MNHEY and CDR2 SMNVEV (reference sequence). V dropped 2 bases and J dropped 3; count of bases not matched to a gene: 4. Here the CDR3 reads CASSLMTGNNQPQHF. The CDR3 coding sequence is TGTGCCAGCAGTTTAATGACAGGGAACAATCAGCCCCAGCATTTT.

In DNA, the CDR3 is TGTGCCAGCAGCGTCAGCGGGGCCGGGGGGAATGAGCAGTTCTTC. Protein product: CASSVSGAGGNEQFF. The rearrangement uses TRBV7-9 and TRBJ2-1; TRBD2 matches 7 bases. The V segment lost 5 bases and the J segment 7 bases; nucleotides outside the gene matches: 11. Germline V gives CDR1 SEHNR, CDR2 FQNEAQ (reference sequence). The CDR3 is made up of 15 amino acids.

This clone was seen a few times. The chain recombines TRBV5-1 with TRBJ2-3, with TRBD2 matching 15 bases. Trimming removed 3 bases from V and 6 bases from J; junction bases left unmatched: 14. The CDR3 has 19 amino acids. Germline CDR1 SGHRS, CDR2 YFSETQ. CDR3 residues: CASSSNPGTSGRSADTQYF. The DNA of the CDR3 is TGCGCCAGCAGCTCAAATCCCGGGACTAGCGGGAGGTCCGCGGATACGCAGTATTTT.

This clone was seen a handful of times. The CDR3 DNA sequence: TGTGCCAGCAGCCCCCCAAAGCCGGGACAGGTTCCTAACTATGGCTACACCTTC. Translated, it gives CASSPPKPGQVPNYGYTF. The V and J genes are TRBV21-1 and TRBJ1-2; whether TRBD1, the table's D call, matches the DNA was not checked. TRBV21-1 is a pseudogene. The CDR3 sequence is 18 residues long.

In its sample, this clone is medium-sized. The CDR3 region is CASSIQPGLAGDFLDEQFF. CDR3 coding DNA: TGTGCCAGTAGTATACAGCCGGGACTAGCGGGAGATTTCTTAGATGAGCAGTTCTTC. This chain uses TRBV19 with TRBJ2-1; 14 bases are a match to TRBD2. Trimming took 2 bases from V and 8 from J; bases not matched to a gene: 14. Germline assignment: CDR1 LNHDA and CDR2 SQIVND (reference sequence). This CDR3 is built from 19 residues.

This clone occurred a few times. The V call is TRBV5-1, the J call TRBJ1-5; TRBD1 matches at 9 bases. Per germline, CDR1 SGHRS and CDR2 YFSETQ. V gave up 0 bases and J gave up 10 bases; unmatched junction bases: 8. The CDR3 loop spans 15 amino acids. The CDR3 bases are TGCGCCAGCAGCTTGGTAGGACAGGGGATAGGACCCCAGCATTTT. Translation gives CASSLVGQGIGPQHF.

This clone has only a few counts. The chain uses TRBV7-6 and TRBJ1-2, with 9 bases lining up with TRBD1. Per germline, CDR1 SGHVS and CDR2 FNYEAQ. Trimming cost V 5 bases and J 5 bases; bases outside gene matches: 12. This CDR3 is built from 16 residues. The DNA of the CDR3 is TGTGCCAGCAGCCCGGGGACAGGGCTGAATTCTTATGGCTACACCTTC. Residues: CASSPGTGLNSYGYTF.

V and J are TRBV6-1 and TRBJ1-1, with TRBD1 matching over 7 bases. The CDR3 consists of 14 residues. Germline values: CDR1 MNHNS, CDR2 SASEGT. Germline trimming cut 7 bases from V and 3 bases from J; bases unmatched to any gene: 8. This CDR3 is CASTLGTAYTEAFF. In nucleotides, the CDR3 is TGTGCCAGCACTCTAGGGACAGCCTACACTGAAGCTTTCTTT.

The chain links TRBV2 to TRBJ2-7, with 9 bases identical to TRBD1. The CDR3 loop spans 14 amino acids. Germline trimming cut 1 base from V and 4 bases from J; bases unmatched to any gene: 2. CDR1 and CDR2 (germline): SNHLY, FYNNEI. CDR3 in amino acids: CASSEGTGEYEQYF. In DNA, the CDR3 is TGTGCCAGCAGTGAAGGGACAGGGGAGTACGAGCAGTACTTC.

This clone has more than one count but fewer than ten. V gene TRBV15 combines with J gene TRBJ1-2, with D hard to call. In germline, CDR1 is LNHNV, CDR2 YYDKDF (reference sequence). This CDR3 contains 13 residues. Deletions cut 5 bases from V and 8 bases from J, with 15 bases between. The chain's CDR3 is CATSPRLLGGYTF. Written as DNA, the CDR3 is TGTGCCACCAGCCCACGATTGCTGGGCGGCTACACCTTC.

The table lists this clone with a few counts. The chain joins TRBV6-6 to TRBJ2-1; 7 bases agree with TRBD1. The CDR3 is 15 residues long. V lost 2 bases to trimming and J lost 4 bases; unmatched junction nucleotides: 5. Looked up from germline, CDR1 is MNHNY and CDR2 is SVGAGI (reference sequence). DNA for the CDR3: TGTGCCAGCAGTTACCGACAGGGCGAATACAATGAGCAGTTCTTC. Protein product: CASSYRQGEYNEQFF.

This clone has a handful of counts. V and J are TRBV7-8 and TRBJ1-1; D may be TRBD1 (6 bases). Deletions cut 3 bases from V and 1 base from J, with 12 bases between. Germline CDR1 and CDR2: SGHVS and FQNEAQ. CDR3 length: 15 residues. The CDR3 DNA sequence: TGTGCCAGCAGCTTCTCAGGACAGACGAACACTGAAGCTTTCTTT. This sequence encodes CASSFSGQTNTEAFF.

The gene calls are TRBV19 and TRBJ1-1; perhaps TRBD1 as D (5 bases). CDR1 and CDR2 from the germline V gene are LNHDA and SQIVND (reference sequence). The ends were cut back, 5 bases at V and 0 bases at J, with 16 bases in the middle. There are 16 residues in the CDR3. This CDR3 is CASSASPGGLNTEAFF. CDR3 in DNA: TGTGCCAGTAGTGCCTCTCCGGGGGGTCTGAACACTGAAGCTTTCTTT. The full variable domain, with the rest looked up from reference TRBV19 and TRBJ1-1, is DGGITQSPKYLFRKEGQNVTLSCEQNLNHDAMYWYRQDPGQGLRLIYYSQIVNDFQKGDIAEGYSVSREKKESFPLTVTSAQKNPTAFYLCASSASPGGLNTEAFFGQGTRLTVV.

V is TRBV7-9 and J is TRBJ1-1; 7 positions agree with TRBD1. Germline V gene sequence: CDR1 SEHNR, CDR2 FQNEAQ (reference sequence). The CDR3 spans 14 residues. J gave up 6 bases and V 4 bases, and 8 bases lay outside the gene matches. The CDR3 is CASSSDRGHAEAFF. CDR3 sequence (DNA): TGTGCCAGCAGCTCGGATAGGGGGCACGCTGAAGCTTTCTTT.

This chain joins TRBV11-2 and TRBJ1-1; D is ambiguous. The CDR3 spans 13 residues. CDR1 SGHAT and CDR2 FQNNGV come from the germline V gene. V dropped 2 bases and J dropped 1 base, with 5 bases sitting between them. The CDR3 sequence: CASSLMPNTEAFF. DNA for the CDR3: TGTGCCAGCAGCTTAATGCCGAACACTGAAGCTTTCTTT.

The chain couples TRBV5-6 to TRBJ2-7; the D is unclear. V was shortened by 1 base and J by 0 bases, with 20 bases between the two germline ends. CDR1 SGHDT and CDR2 YYEEEE come from the germline V gene. The CDR3 runs to 18 residues. The CDR3 DNA sequence: TGTGCCAGCAGCTTGTTGGTGGGATTAGGAACTTTCTCCTACGAGCAGTACTTC. This encodes CASSLLVGLGTFSYEQYF.

This clone was counted a few times. Relative to the germline gene, one junction end is altered; a read error may explain this. The genes are TRBV7-7 and TRBJ2-7; TRBD1 matches at 8 bases. Germline CDR1 and CDR2: SSHAT and FNYEAQ (reference sequence). The CDR3 extends over 15 amino acids. This chain's CDR3 is CASSLGQGGAYEQYF. The CDR3 region has the DNA TGTGCTAGCAGCTTAGGACAGGGTGGCGCGTACGAGCAGTACTTC.

This clone was seen a single time. This chain connects TRBV28 to TRBJ2-7; 8 bases agree with TRBD2. The CDR3 runs 14 residues. Looked up from germline, CDR1 is MDHEN and CDR2 is SYDVKM. V lost 3 bases, J lost 3 bases, and 4 bases stayed unmatched. CDR3 DNA sequence: TGTGCCAGCAGTTTTGGTAGCGGGAACTACGAGCAGTACTTC. Translating gives CASSFGSGNYEQYF.

By frequency in the sample, this clone is large. The gene calls are TRBV5-6 and TRBJ2-7, with a possible D match to TRBD1 (5 bases). The germline V gene has CDR1 SGHDT and CDR2 YYEEEE. Trimming took off 4 bases at V and 2 bases at J, with 13 bases between the two ends. The CDR3 runs 14 residues. The CDR3 region is CASSDSTVTYEQYF. Here the CDR3 DNA reads TGTGCCAGCAGCGACTCGACAGTTACCTACGAGCAGTACTTC.

This sequence joins TRBV6-1 and TRBJ1-5; D may be TRBD1 (6 bases). This CDR3 has 14 residues. Trimming shortened V by 5 bases and J by 5 bases, and 13 bases separated the two germline ends. Germline values: CDR1 MNHNS, CDR2 SASEGT. The CDR3 bases are TGTGCCAGCAGTTCATTGGGGGGGCATCAGCCCCAGCATTTT. It specifies CASSSLGGHQPQHF.

This clone has just a few counts. The chain uses TRBV10-3 and TRBJ2-7; a weak D match, TRBD2 (5 bases). This CDR3 is 14 amino acids long. Per germline, CDR1 ENHRY and CDR2 SYGVKD. V lost 4 bases and J lost 2, with 12 bases in between. The CDR3 nucleotides are TGTGCCATCAGTGGGGTCGGGAATACCTACGAGCAGTACTTC. Protein: CAISGVGNTYEQYF.

About this clone itself: Other DNA sequences in this specimen translate into the identical CDR3. The genes are TRBV28 and TRBJ1-5; D not certain. The CDR3 spans 13 residues. Germline values: CDR1 MDHEN, CDR2 SYDVKM. Trimming left V 2 bases short and J 11 bases short, with 13 bases between. CDR3 in DNA: TGTGCCAGCAGTTTAGTGGACCTTAGGGCCCAGCATTTT. Translated: CASSLVDLRAQHF.

This clone has more than one count but fewer than ten. The chain couples TRBV13 to TRBJ1-2; D is ambiguous. Deletions cut 0 bases from V and 6 bases from J, with 11 bases between. This CDR3 is built from 14 residues. CDR1 is PRHDT and CDR2 is FYEKMQ in the germline V gene (reference sequence). CDR3 sequence reads: CASSLGPGADGYTF. In DNA, the CDR3 is TGTGCCAGCAGCTTAGGTCCGGGAGCGGATGGCTACACCTTC.

This rearrangement joins TRBV13 to TRBJ2-3; D not resolved. V was pared by 1 base and J by 6 bases, with 5 bases between. This CDR3 region has 12 residues. Germline lookup yields CDR1 PRHDT and CDR2 FYEKMQ (reference sequence). CDR3 DNA: TGTGCCAGCAGCTTAGTGGGGGATACGCAGTATTTT. This gives the protein CASSLVGDTQYF.

The chain carries TRBV19 and TRBJ2-3; D is undetermined. V was pared by 5 bases and J by 2 bases, with 11 bases between. CDR1 and CDR2 from the germline V gene are LNHDA and SQIVND (reference sequence). The CDR3 runs 14 residues. The CDR3 bases are TGTGCCAGTAGTCCAGAAACAGTCACAGATACGCAGTATTTT. This gives the protein CASSPETVTDTQYF.

The rearrangement uses TRBV27 and TRBJ2-1, with D possibly being TRBD1 (6 bases). Germline V gene lookup returns CDR1 MNHEY and CDR2 SMNVEV (reference sequence). This CDR3 is 14 amino acids long. Trimming cost V 4 bases and J 3 bases, with 10 bases left between them. In DNA, the CDR3 is TGTGCCAGCAGTTCCAGGGGAAACTACAATGAGCAGTTCTTC. Translated: CASSSRGNYNEQFF.

The rearrangement links TRBV6-5 to TRBJ2-3, with D perhaps matching TRBD1 or TRBD2 (5 bases each). CDR1 MNHEY and CDR2 SVGAGI come from the germline V gene. Trimming took 2 bases from V and 2 from J, leaving 11 bases between them. The CDR3 length is 15 residues. CDR3 region: CASSYGEGLTDTQYF. The CDR3, as DNA: TGTGCCAGCAGTTACGGTGAGGGGCTCACAGATACGCAGTATTTT.